This T cell receptor (beta chain) was identified in a study of CD8+ T cells in alopecia areata. The germline V gene encodes CDR1 SEHNR and CDR2 FQNEAQ (reference sequence). V shed 6 bases and J 6 bases; nucleotides not matched to a gene: 4. There are 13 residues in the CDR3. Sequencing relied on a cDNA template that was reverse transcribed from extracted RNA. Sequenced by immunoSEQ multiplex PCR; TCRdb stores in-frame clones only, minus some. The table includes 110,000 or so clones, roughly 55% detected once. The source material was NKG2D-low CD8+ T cells sorted from blood. This chain uses TRBV7-9 with TRBJ2-2; 7 bases are shared with TRBD2. This receptor was taken from a human donor with alopecia areata. DNA for the CDR3: TGTGCCAGCAGTCACCGGGAGGCCGGGGAGCTGTTTTTT. The encoded protein is CASSHREAGELFF.